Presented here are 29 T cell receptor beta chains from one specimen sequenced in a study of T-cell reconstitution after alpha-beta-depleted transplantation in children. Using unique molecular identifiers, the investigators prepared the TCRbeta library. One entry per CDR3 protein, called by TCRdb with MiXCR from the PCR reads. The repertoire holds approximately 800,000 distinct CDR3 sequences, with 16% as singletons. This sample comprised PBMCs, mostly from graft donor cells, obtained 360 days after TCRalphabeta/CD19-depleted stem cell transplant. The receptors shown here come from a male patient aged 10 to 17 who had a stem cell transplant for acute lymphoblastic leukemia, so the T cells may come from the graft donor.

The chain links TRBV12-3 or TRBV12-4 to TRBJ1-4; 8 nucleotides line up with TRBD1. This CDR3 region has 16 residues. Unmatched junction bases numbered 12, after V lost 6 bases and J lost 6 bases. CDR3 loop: CASSPDRGGWYEKLFF. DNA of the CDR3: TGTGCCAGCAGCCCTGACAGGGGCGGCTGGTATGAAAAACTGTTTTTT.

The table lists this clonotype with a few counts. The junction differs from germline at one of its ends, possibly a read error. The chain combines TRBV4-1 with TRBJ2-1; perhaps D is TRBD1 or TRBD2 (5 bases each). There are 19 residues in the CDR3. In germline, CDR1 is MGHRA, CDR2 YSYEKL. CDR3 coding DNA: TGCGCCAGCAGCCGCCGGGGCCCCGTTGTAACATTGCCCATGAATGGGCAGTTCTTC. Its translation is CASSRRGPVVTLPMNGQFF.

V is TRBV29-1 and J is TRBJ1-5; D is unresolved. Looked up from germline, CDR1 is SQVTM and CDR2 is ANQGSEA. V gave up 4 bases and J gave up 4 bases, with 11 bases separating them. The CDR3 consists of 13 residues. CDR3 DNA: TGCAGCGTTGGCGGGATCCCGAATCAGCCCCAGCATTTT. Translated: CSVGGIPNQPQHF.

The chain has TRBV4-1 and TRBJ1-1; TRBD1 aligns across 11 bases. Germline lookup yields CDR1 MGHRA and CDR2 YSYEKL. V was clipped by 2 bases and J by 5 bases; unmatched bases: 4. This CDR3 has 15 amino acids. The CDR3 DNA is TGCGCCAGCAGCCAACTGGGACAGGGGGGGACTGAAGCTTTCTTT. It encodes CASSQLGQGGTEAFF.

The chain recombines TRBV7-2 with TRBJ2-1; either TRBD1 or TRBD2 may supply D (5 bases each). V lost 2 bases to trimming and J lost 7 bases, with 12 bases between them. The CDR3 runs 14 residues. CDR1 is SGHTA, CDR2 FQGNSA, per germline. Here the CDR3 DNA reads TGTGCCAGCAGCTTAAAGTGGGGACCTAATGAGCAGTTCTTC. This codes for CASSLKWGPNEQFF.

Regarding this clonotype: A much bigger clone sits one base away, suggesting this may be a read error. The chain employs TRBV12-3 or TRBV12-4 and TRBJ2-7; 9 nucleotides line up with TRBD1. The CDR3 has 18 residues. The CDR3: CAISAHPTGGDYSYEQYF. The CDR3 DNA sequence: TGTGCCATCAGTGCCCACCCGACAGGGGGGGATTACTCCTACGAGCAGTACTTC.

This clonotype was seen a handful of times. The CDR3 sequence: CASSDRDRSYGYTF. The CDR3 DNA reads TGTGCCAGCAGCGACCGGGACAGGTCCTATGGCTACACCTTC. The V gene is TRBV27, the J gene TRBJ1-2, with TRBD1 matching 8 bases. This CDR3 region has 14 residues. The junction had 7 bases not matched to a gene; V was cut back by 6 bases and J by 4 bases. Looked up from germline, CDR1 is MNHEY and CDR2 is SMNVEV (reference sequence).

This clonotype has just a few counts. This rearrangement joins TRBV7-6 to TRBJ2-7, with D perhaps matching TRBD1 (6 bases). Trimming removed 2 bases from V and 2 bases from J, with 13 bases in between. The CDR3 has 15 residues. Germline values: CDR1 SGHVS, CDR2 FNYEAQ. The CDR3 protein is CASSLSRDTTYEQYF. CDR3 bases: TGTGCCAGCAGCTTATCCCGGGACACAACCTACGAGCAGTACTTC.

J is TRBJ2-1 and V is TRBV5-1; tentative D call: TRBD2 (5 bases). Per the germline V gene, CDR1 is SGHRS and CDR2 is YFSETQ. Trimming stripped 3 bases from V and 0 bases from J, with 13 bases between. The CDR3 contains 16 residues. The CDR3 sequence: CASSYLGESSYNEQFF. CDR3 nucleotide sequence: TGCGCCAGCAGCTACCTCGGGGAGAGCTCCTACAATGAGCAGTTCTTC.

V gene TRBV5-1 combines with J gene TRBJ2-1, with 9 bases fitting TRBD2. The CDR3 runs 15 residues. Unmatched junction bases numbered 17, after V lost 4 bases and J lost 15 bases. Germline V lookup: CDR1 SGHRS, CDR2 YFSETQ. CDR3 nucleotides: TGCGCCAGCAGCCGGGATGCGGGAGGGTACAATGATGGGTTCTTC. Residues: CASSRDAGGYNDGFF.

The CDR3 region has the DNA TGTGCCAGCAGCACCCGAGGGGTCACAGATACGCAGTATTTT. It encodes CASSTRGVTDTQYF. The rearrangement uses TRBV9 and TRBJ2-3; D possibly matches TRBD1 or TRBD2 (5 bases each). The CDR3 is 14 amino acids. CDR1 and CDR2 from the germline V gene are SGDLS and YYNGEE. Trimming removed 4 bases from V and 2 bases from J, with 11 bases in between.

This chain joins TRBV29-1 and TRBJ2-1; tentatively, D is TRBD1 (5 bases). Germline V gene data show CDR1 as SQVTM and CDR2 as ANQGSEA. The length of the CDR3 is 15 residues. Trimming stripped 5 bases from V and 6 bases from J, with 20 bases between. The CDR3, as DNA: TGCAGCGTTTCTTGGGCTGCTTGGCAGGGCAATGAGCAGTTCTTC. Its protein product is CSVSWAAWQGNEQFF.

CDR3 bases: TGTGCCAGCCGAGACGCTTACTACAATGAGCAGTTCTTC. Translation gives CASRDAYYNEQFF. The rearrangement joins TRBV6-1 to TRBJ2-1; D is uncertain. This CDR3 has 13 residues. The germline gives CDR1 MNHNS, CDR2 SASEGT. V lost 8 bases and J 3 bases, leaving 11 bases between the germline ends.

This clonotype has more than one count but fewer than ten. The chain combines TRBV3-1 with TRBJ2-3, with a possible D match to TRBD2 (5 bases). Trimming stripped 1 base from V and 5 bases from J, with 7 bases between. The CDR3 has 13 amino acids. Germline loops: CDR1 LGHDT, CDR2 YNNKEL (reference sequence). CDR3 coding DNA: TGTGCCAGCAGCCAAGGAGGGCTAGATACGCAGTATTTT. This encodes CASSQGGLDTQYF.

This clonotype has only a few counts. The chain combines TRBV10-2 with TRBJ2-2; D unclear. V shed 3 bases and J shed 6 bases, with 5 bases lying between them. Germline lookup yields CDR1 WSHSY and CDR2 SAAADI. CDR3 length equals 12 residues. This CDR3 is CASSEGSGELFF. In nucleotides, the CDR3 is TGCGCCAGCAGTGAAGGGTCCGGGGAGCTGTTTTTT.

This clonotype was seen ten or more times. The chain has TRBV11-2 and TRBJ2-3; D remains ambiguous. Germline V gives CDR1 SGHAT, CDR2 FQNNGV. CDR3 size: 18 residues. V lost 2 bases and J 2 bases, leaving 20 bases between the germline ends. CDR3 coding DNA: TGTGCCAGCAGCTTATATTCCCTCTTTGGTGCCTCCACAGATACGCAGTATTTT. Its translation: CASSLYSLFGASTDTQYF.

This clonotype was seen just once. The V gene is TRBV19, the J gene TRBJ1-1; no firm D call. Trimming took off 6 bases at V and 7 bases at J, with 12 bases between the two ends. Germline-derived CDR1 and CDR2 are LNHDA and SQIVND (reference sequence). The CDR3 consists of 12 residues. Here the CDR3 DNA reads TGTGCCAGTAGGTACGGTGAGAATGAAGCTTTCTTT. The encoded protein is CASRYGENEAFF. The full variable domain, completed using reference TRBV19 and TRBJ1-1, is DGGITQSPKYLFRKEGQNVTLSCEQNLNHDAMYWYRQDPGQGLRLIYYSQIVNDFQKGDIAEGYSVSREKKESFPLTVTSAQKNPTAFYLCASRYGENEAFFGQGTRLTVV.

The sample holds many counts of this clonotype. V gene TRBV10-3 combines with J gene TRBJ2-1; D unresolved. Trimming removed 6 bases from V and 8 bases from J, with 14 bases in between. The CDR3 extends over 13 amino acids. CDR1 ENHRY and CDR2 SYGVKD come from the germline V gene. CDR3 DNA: TGTGCCATCAGGGGTCTCCCCCTGGATGAGCAGTTCTTC. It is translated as CAIRGLPLDEQFF.

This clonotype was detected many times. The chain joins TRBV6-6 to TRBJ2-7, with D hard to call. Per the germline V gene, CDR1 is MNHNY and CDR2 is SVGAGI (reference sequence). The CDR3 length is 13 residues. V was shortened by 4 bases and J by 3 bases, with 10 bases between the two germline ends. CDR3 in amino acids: CASSSSPYYEQYF. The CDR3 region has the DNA TGTGCCAGCAGTTCCAGCCCTTACTACGAGCAGTACTTC.

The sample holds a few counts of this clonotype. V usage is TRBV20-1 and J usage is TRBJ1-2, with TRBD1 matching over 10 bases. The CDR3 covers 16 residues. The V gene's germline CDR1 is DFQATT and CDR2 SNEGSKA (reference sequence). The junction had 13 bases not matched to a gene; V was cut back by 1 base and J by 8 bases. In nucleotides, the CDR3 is TGCAGTGCTAGAGGGTCTTGGGACAGGGGAGAGGGGGGCTACACCTTC. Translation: CSARGSWDRGEGGYTF.

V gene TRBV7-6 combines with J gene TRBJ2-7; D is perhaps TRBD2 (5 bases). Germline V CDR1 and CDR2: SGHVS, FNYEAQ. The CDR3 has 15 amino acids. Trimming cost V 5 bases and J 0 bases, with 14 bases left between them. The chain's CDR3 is CASSNPERNSYEQYF. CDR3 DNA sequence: TGTGCCAGCAGCAACCCCGAGCGGAACTCCTACGAGCAGTACTTC.

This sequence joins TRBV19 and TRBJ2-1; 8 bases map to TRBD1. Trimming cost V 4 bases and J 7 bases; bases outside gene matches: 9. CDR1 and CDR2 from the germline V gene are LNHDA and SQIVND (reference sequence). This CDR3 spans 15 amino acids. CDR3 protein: CASSNPGQVYNEQFF. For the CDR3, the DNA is TGTGCCAGTAGTAACCCGGGACAGGTATATAATGAGCAGTTCTTC.

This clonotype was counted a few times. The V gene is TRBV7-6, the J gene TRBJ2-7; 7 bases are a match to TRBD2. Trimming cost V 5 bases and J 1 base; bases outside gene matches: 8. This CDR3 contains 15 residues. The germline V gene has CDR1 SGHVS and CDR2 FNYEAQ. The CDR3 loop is CASSAGLAASYEQYF. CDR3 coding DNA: TGTGCCAGCAGCGCAGGCCTAGCGGCTTCCTACGAGCAGTACTTC. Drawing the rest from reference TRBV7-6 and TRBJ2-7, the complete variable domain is GAGVSQSPRYKVTKRGQDVALRCDPISGHVSLYWYRQALGQGPEFLTYFNYEAQQDKSGLPNDRFSAERPEGSISTLTIQRTEQRDSAMYRCASSAGLAASYEQYFGPGTRLTVT.

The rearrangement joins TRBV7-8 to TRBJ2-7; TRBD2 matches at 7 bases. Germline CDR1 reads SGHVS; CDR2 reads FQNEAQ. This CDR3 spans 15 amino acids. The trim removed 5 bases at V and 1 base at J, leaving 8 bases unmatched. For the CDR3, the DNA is TGTGCCAGCAGCCCTCCGGCTAGCGGTTCCTACGAGCAGTACTTC. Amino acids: CASSPPASGSYEQYF.

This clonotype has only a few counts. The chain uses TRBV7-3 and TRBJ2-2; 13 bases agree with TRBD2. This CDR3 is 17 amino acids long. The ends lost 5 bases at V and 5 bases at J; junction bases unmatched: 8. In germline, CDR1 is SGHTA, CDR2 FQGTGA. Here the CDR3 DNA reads TGTGCCAGCAGCCCCGGGACTAGCGGGATGTGGACCGGGGAGCTGTTTTTT. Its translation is CASSPGTSGMWTGELFF.

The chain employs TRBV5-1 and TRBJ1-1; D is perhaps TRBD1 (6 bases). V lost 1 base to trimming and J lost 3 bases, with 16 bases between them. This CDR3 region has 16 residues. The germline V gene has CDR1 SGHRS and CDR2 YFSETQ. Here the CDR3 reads CASSLWAGAPDTEAFF. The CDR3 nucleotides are TGCGCCAGCAGCTTGTGGGCAGGGGCTCCGGACACTGAAGCTTTCTTT.

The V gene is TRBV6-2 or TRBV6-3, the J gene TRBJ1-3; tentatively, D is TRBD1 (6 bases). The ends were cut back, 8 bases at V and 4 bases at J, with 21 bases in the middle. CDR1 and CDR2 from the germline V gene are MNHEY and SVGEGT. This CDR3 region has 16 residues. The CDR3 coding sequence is TGTGCCAGCGCAAGACTCAACAGGGCGAAAGGAAACACCATATATTTT. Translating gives CASARLNRAKGNTIYF.

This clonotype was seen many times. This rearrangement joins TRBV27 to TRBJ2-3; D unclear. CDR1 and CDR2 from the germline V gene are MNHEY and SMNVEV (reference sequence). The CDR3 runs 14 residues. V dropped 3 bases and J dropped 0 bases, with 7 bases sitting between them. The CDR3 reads CASSLQSSTDTQYF. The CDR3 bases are TGTGCCAGCAGTTTGCAGTCTAGCACAGATACGCAGTATTTT.

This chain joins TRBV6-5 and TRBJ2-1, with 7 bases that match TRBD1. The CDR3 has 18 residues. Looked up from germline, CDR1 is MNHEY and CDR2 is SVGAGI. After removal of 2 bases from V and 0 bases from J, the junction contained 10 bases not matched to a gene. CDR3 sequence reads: CASSYGHRGYSSYNEQFF. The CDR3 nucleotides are TGTGCCAGCAGTTACGGCCACAGGGGCTACAGCTCCTACAATGAGCAGTTCTTC.